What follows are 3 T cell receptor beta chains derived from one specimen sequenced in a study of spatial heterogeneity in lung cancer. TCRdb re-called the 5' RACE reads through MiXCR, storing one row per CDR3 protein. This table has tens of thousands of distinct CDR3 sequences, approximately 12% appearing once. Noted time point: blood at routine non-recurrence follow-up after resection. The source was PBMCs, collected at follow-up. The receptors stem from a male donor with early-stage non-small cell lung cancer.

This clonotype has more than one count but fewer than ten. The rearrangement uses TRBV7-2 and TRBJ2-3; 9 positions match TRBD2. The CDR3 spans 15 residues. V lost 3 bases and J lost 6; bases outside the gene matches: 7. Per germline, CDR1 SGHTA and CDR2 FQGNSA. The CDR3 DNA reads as TGTGCCAGCAGCTTGGGCGGGGGGGCCAGGGATACGCAGTATTTT. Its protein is CASSLGGGARDTQYF.

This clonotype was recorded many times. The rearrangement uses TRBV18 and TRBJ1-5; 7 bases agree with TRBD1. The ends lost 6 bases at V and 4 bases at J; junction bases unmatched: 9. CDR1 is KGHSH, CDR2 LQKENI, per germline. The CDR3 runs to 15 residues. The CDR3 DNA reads TGTGCCAGCTCTCAAACAGGGGCCAGGAATCAGCCCCAGCATTTT. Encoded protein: CASSQTGARNQPQHF.

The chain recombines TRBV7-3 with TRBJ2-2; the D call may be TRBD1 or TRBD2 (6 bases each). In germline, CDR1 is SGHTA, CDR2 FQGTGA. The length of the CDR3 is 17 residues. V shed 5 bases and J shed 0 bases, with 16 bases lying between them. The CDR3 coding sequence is TGTGCCAGCAGCCCCCCAGGGGCGGGGCCGAACACCGGGGAGCTGTTTTTT. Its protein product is CASSPPGAGPNTGELFF. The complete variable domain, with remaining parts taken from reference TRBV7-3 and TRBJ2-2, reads GAGVSQTPSNKVTEKGKYVELRCDPISGHTALYWYRQSLGQGPEFLIYFQGTGAADDSGLPNDRFFAVRPEGSVSTLKIQRTERGDSAVYLCASSPPGAGPNTGELFFGEGSRLTVL.